The 17 T cell receptor beta chains given below trace back to one sample, sequenced in a study of monozygotic twins with inflammatory bowel disease (dated by TCRdb to between 2018 and 2021). Receptor libraries were prepared by 5' RACE. Sequenced on an Illumina HiSeq 2500. After reprocessing by TCRdb, each CDR3 protein sequence is one entry, and no DNA is given. The table for this sample shows approximately 400,000 distinct CDR3 sequences. The ten largest clonotypes hold 2.4% of the sample. The sample was blood. The source of these receptors is a human donor with ulcerative colitis or Crohn's disease, or a healthy co-twin of an affected twin (not recorded which).

The chain recombines TRBV28 with TRBJ2-5. Germline V gives CDR1 MDHEN, CDR2 SYDVKM. The CDR3 contains 16 residues. CDR3 sequence reads: CASCQYVGISQETQYF.

The chain employs TRBV6-5 and TRBJ1-4; TCRdb lists TRBD1, though no DNA is available to test this call. There are 17 residues in the CDR3. Germline V gives CDR1 MNHEY, CDR2 SVGAGI. The CDR3 reads CASSYTPTVSTNEKLFF.

The rearrangement joins TRBV20-1 to TRBJ1-5; TCRdb selects TRBD1, and the lack of DNA leaves this call unchecked. CDR1 and CDR2 from the germline V gene are DFQATT and SNEGSKA (reference sequence). This CDR3 contains 16 residues. The CDR3 reads CSARGQGAFSNQPQHF.

The V gene is TRBV20-1, the J gene TRBJ1-3. The CDR3 consists of 13 residues. Germline V lookup: CDR1 DFQATT, CDR2 SNEGSKA (reference sequence). CDR3 protein: CSARVHSGNTIYF.

The chain uses TRBV11-2 and TRBJ2-7; the D call of TRBD1 rests on TCRdb alone, since no DNA is present to check it. CDR1 and CDR2 from the germline V gene are SGHAT and FQNNGV. The CDR3 consists of 14 residues. The CDR3 here is CASSVGTVSYEQYF. Full variable domain (missing parts from reference TRBV11-2 and TRBJ2-7): EAGVAQSPRYKIIEKRQSVAFWCNPISGHATLYWYQQILGQGPKLLIQFQNNGVVDDSQLPKDRFSAERLKGVDSTLKIQPAKLEDSAVYLCASSVGTVSYEQYFGPGTRLTVT.

CDR3 protein: CASKIRQGGEQYF. The chain has TRBV6-5 and TRBJ2-7; TCRdb calls TRBD2, which cannot be checked without DNA. The CDR3 is 13 amino acids. Germline CDR1 MNHEY, CDR2 SVGAGI.

The chain links TRBV11-2 to TRBJ1-3. CDR1 and CDR2 from the germline V gene are SGHAT and FQNNGV. The CDR3 is 14 amino acids. The CDR3 sequence: CASSGGGHGNTIYF. Full variable domain (rest looked up from reference TRBV11-2 and TRBJ1-3): EAGVAQSPRYKIIEKRQSVAFWCNPISGHATLYWYQQILGQGPKLLIQFQNNGVVDDSQLPKDRFSAERLKGVDSTLKIQPAKLEDSAVYLCASSGGGHGNTIYFGEGSWLTVV.

The V call is TRBV5-1, the J call TRBJ2-7; TCRdb returns TRBD1, unconfirmable since there is no DNA. The CDR3 runs 15 residues. Germline-derived CDR1 and CDR2 are SGHRS and YFSETQ. The CDR3 spells CASSPRTGTTYEQYF.

The chain uses TRBV28 and TRBJ2-7; with no DNA, the TCRdb D assignment of TRBD1 cannot be verified. In germline, CDR1 is MDHEN, CDR2 SYDVKM. The CDR3 is 14 residues long. The CDR3 region is CASSPLGQNDEQYF.

This CDR3 reads CASRIGIPSTTGELFF. This chain links TRBV6-9 with TRBJ2-2. The CDR3 has 16 residues. Germline lookup yields CDR1 MNHGY and CDR2 SVAAGI.

The chain uses TRBV10-3 and TRBJ2-7; TCRdb returns TRBD1, unconfirmable since there is no DNA. Germline CDR1 is ENHRY and CDR2 is SYGVKD. The CDR3 is 13 amino acids. The CDR3 loop reads CAIKGIEPYEQYF.

The chain links TRBV7-9 to TRBJ2-7; TCRdb proposes TRBD1, but this gene call is untestable without DNA. This CDR3 is built from 12 residues. The germline gives CDR1 SEHNR, CDR2 FQNEAQ (reference sequence). CDR3 region: CASSSGGSEQYF.

The chain recombines TRBV6-1 with TRBJ1-1; absent DNA, TCRdb's TRBD1 call cannot be checked. The CDR3 sequence is 15 residues long. Per the germline V gene, CDR1 is MNHNS and CDR2 is SASEGT. The CDR3 region is CASIPQGARNTEAFF.

This rearrangement joins TRBV12-3 or TRBV12-4 to TRBJ1-2; TCRdb calls TRBD1, which cannot be checked without DNA. The CDR3 covers 15 residues. CDR3: CASSSRQGGGYGYTF.

The rearrangement uses TRBV23-1 and TRBJ2-1; with no DNA, the TCRdb D assignment of TRBD1 cannot be verified. TRBV23-1 is flagged as an ORF with uncertain function. CDR3 length: 16 amino acids. Here the CDR3 reads CASSPPRKSLYNEQFF.

The chain carries TRBV10-3 and TRBJ2-5; with no DNA, the TCRdb D assignment of TRBD1 cannot be verified. Per the germline V gene, CDR1 is ENHRY and CDR2 is SYGVKD. The CDR3 is 14 amino acids. CDR3 sequence: CAISELAGRETQYF.

The rearrangement joins TRBV7-9 to TRBJ2-7; TCRdb's D gene call, TRBD1, goes unchecked for lack of DNA. Germline loops: CDR1 SEHNR, CDR2 FQNEAQ (reference sequence). This CDR3 has 14 residues. The CDR3: CASSLAGQAYEQYF.